The 8 T cell receptor beta chains listed next were all sequenced from one sample in a study of blood T cell repertoires in COVID-19. Here immunoSEQ multiplex PCR was the method, and the copy in TCRdb shows in-frame clones only, minus some. The repertoire consists of hundreds of thousands of clones, with around nine tenths occurring once and the leading ten covering roughly 3.1%. Input material: peripheral blood. These receptors were obtained from a human donor in a cohort sampled during active COVID-19.

The chain joins TRBV2 to TRBJ1-2, with a weak D call TRBD1 (6 bases). Germline V gene sequence: CDR1 SNHLY, CDR2 FYNNEI. Trimming removed 6 bases at V and 6 bases at J, with 11 bases between. The CDR3 covers 12 residues. This chain's CDR3 is CASRGGKDGYTF. The CDR3 bases are TGTGCCAGCAGAGGGGGTAAAGATGGCTACACCTTC.

V and J are TRBV18 and TRBJ2-7, with D possibly being TRBD1 (5 bases). The CDR3 spans 14 residues. V lost 2 bases to trimming and J lost 5 bases, with 13 bases between them. Germline CDR1 reads KGHSH; CDR2 reads LQKENI. The CDR3 reads CASSPLRTSDEQYF. The DNA of the CDR3 is TGTGCCAGCTCACCATTAAGGACAAGCGACGAGCAGTACTTC.

The rearrangement links TRBV9 to TRBJ2-1; 8 positions match TRBD1. CDR3 size: 16 residues. Looked up from germline, CDR1 is SGDLS and CDR2 is YYNGEE. The V segment lost 0 bases and the J segment 0 bases; nucleotides outside the gene matches: 2. The CDR3, as DNA: TGTGCCAGCAGCGTAGGGACAGGGAGCTCCTACAATGAGCAGTTCTTC. Amino acids: CASSVGTGSSYNEQFF. The entire variable domain, with the rest obtained from reference TRBV9 and TRBJ2-1, is as follows: DSGVTQTPKHLITATGQRVTLRCSPRSGDLSVYWYQQSLDQGLQFLIQYYNGEERAKGNILERFSAQQFPDLHSELNLSSLELGDSALYFCASSVGTGSSYNEQFFGPGTRLTVL.

V and J are TRBV7-6 and TRBJ2-7; 12 bases are a match to TRBD2. In germline, CDR1 is SGHVS, CDR2 FNYEAQ. This CDR3 is 16 amino acids long. V shed 0 bases and J 6 bases; nucleotides not matched to a gene: 6. CDR3 bases: TGTGCCAGCAGCTTAGCGCTAGCGGGGGGGCCGGTCGAGCAGTACTTC. Translated: CASSLALAGGPVEQYF.

This chain links TRBV6-5 with TRBJ2-3, with a weak D call TRBD2 (6 bases). Between the trimmed V and J ends, which lost 11 bases and 4 bases, there was a span of 22 bases. Germline V gene data show CDR1 as MNHEY and CDR2 as SVGAGI. This CDR3 region has 15 residues. DNA of the CDR3: TGTGCCGGAGGGTCCCTACACGGTGGTCCAGATACGCAGTATTTT. Translation: CAGGSLHGGPDTQYF.

The rearrangement joins TRBV3-1 (or the pseudogene TRBV3-2) to TRBJ2-7; 15 bases fit TRBD2. This CDR3 is 16 amino acids long. The J segment lost 3 bases and the V segment lost 3 bases, leaving 3 bases of the junction unmatched. From germline, CDR1 is LGHDT and CDR2 YNNKEL (reference sequence). CDR3 DNA sequence: TGTGCCAGCAGCCAGGGACTAGCGGGAGGAATCTACGAGCAGTACTTC. This translates into CASSQGLAGGIYEQYF.

About this clone: The same CDR3 can be traced to other DNA sequences in this sample. The chain joins TRBV9 to TRBJ2-2; D unclear. V was pared by 0 bases and J by 6 bases, with 3 bases between. CDR1 SGDLS and CDR2 YYNGEE come from the germline V gene. This CDR3 comprises 12 residues. CDR3 coding DNA: TGTGCCAGCAGCGTAGTAGCCGGGGAGCTGTTTTTT. Protein product: CASSVVAGELFF.

The genes are TRBV9 and TRBJ2-1; a weak D match, TRBD1 (6 bases). Looked up from germline, CDR1 is SGDLS and CDR2 is YYNGEE. The V gene lost 0 bases and the J gene lost 6 bases, with 13 bases spanning the gap. CDR3 size: 15 residues. CDR3 nucleotide sequence: TGTGCCAGCAGCGTAGAAGCAGGGGTCGGCAATGAGCAGTTCTTC. This sequence encodes CASSVEAGVGNEQFF.